A single sample gave rise to the 11 T cell receptor beta chains below, sequenced in a study of identical twins. TCRdb ran MiXCR on the 5' RACE reads and lists one entry per CDR3 protein. The repertoire has approximately 700,000 distinct CDR3 sequences, 5.5% to 6.5% of them found once; the top ten carry roughly 1.8%. The sequenced sample was naive T cells sorted from blood. Receptors originate from a man aged 18 to 30 in good health.

CDR3 DNA sequence: TGTGCCAGCGGCGGTACTAGCGGGAGGTACACCGGGGAGCTGTTTTTT. It yields the protein CASGGTSGRYTGELFF. The rearrangement uses TRBV9 and TRBJ2-2; 12 nucleotides match TRBD2. The trim removed 7 bases at V and 3 bases at J, leaving 7 bases unmatched. The CDR3 spans 16 residues. CDR1 and CDR2 (germline): SGDLS, YYNGEE.

This sequence joins TRBV6-5 and TRBJ2-1; 9 bases match TRBD1. CDR3 length: 15 amino acids. Germline V gene data show CDR1 as MNHEY and CDR2 as SVGAGI. J gave up 7 bases and V 2 bases, and 6 bases lay outside the gene matches. The CDR3 bases are TGTGCCAGCAGTTACCGGACAGGGGAAGGAAATGAGCAGTTCTTC. It is translated as CASSYRTGEGNEQFF.

This clonotype was detected only a few times. V and J are TRBV3-1 and TRBJ1-2; 8 bases line up with TRBD1. The V segment lost 1 base and the J segment 7 bases; nucleotides outside the gene matches: 5. The length of the CDR3 is 14 residues. The germline V gene encodes CDR1 LGHDT and CDR2 YNNKEL (reference sequence). CDR3 amino acids: CASSQAGGEAGYTF. The CDR3 nucleotides read TGTGCCAGCAGCCAAGCAGGGGGCGAGGCTGGCTACACCTTC.

This clonotype has only a few counts. V usage is TRBV4-1 and J usage is TRBJ2-3, with D possibly matching TRBD1 (6 bases). The CDR3 sequence is 15 residues long. The germline V gene encodes CDR1 MGHRA and CDR2 YSYEKL. V was shortened by 0 bases and J by 4 bases, with 11 bases between the two germline ends. CDR3 protein: CASSQERTAPDTQYF. CDR3 nucleotides: TGCGCCAGCAGCCAAGAAAGGACAGCCCCAGATACGCAGTATTTT.

This clonotype was counted between two and nine times. The chain has TRBV29-1 and TRBJ1-1; no clear D. The V end lost 6 bases, the J end lost 8 bases, and 13 bases lay between the germline ends. This CDR3 comprises 11 residues. CDR1 and CDR2 (germline): SQVTM, ANQGSEA. The DNA of the CDR3 is TGCAGCGTATTGACCACTGCCGAAGCTTTCTTT. It yields the protein CSVLTTAEAFF.

This clonotype was seen at least ten times. Compared with germline, one end of the junction differs, possibly owing to a read error. The chain uses TRBV10-3 and TRBJ2-1; D might be TRBD2 (5 bases). CDR1 is ENHRY, CDR2 SYGVKD, per germline. CDR3 length: 11 residues. The CDR3: CAIWAAEERVF. The CDR3 DNA follows: TGTGCCATCTGGGCGGCGGAGGAGAGGGTCTTC.

The table lists this clonotype with many counts. The chain joins TRBV9 to TRBJ2-2; D possibly corresponds to TRBD2 (6 bases). The germline gives CDR1 SGDLS, CDR2 YYNGEE. Between the trimmed V and J ends, which lost 2 bases and 0 bases, there was a span of 14 bases. This CDR3 has 17 amino acids. This CDR3 reads CASSVPRDSTNTGELFF. In DNA, the CDR3 is TGTGCCAGCAGCGTCCCGAGGGACTCCACGAACACCGGGGAGCTGTTTTTT. Looking up the rest from reference TRBV9 and TRBJ2-2 gives the full variable domain: DSGVTQTPKHLITATGQRVTLRCSPRSGDLSVYWYQQSLDQGLQFLIQYYNGEERAKGNILERFSAQQFPDLHSELNLSSLELGDSALYFCASSVPRDSTNTGELFFGEGSRLTVL.

This chain uses TRBV7-2 with TRBJ2-7; 7 bases are a match to TRBD2. The CDR3 runs to 14 residues. Trimming at V came to 1 base and at J to 4 bases, leaving 4 bases not matched to a gene. Per germline, CDR1 SGHTA and CDR2 FQGNSA. The CDR3 region has the DNA TGTGCCAGCAGCTTAGTAAGCGGGGATTACGAGCAGTACGTC. Its protein is CASSLVSGDYEQYV.

This chain connects TRBV2 to TRBJ2-3; TRBD2 might be the D (5 bases). Looked up from germline, CDR1 is SNHLY and CDR2 is FYNNEI. V lost 0 bases and J 14 bases, leaving 15 bases between the germline ends. This CDR3 is built from 13 residues. The DNA of the CDR3 is TGTGCCAGCAGTGAAGCGCGGGCATCCCCGGCGTATTTT. Its protein product is CASSEARASPAYF.

This clonotype was counted ten times or more. The V and J genes are TRBV7-9 and TRBJ2-6, with unresolved D. The CDR3 contains 15 residues. The ends were cut back, 5 bases at V and 0 bases at J, with 8 bases in the middle. Germline lookup yields CDR1 SEHNR and CDR2 FQNEAQ (reference sequence). This chain's CDR3 is CASSPDHSGANVLTF. As DNA, the CDR3 is TGTGCCAGCAGCCCAGACCACTCTGGGGCCAACGTCCTGACTTTC.

This clonotype was counted ten times or more. V gene TRBV10-2 combines with J gene TRBJ2-1; D is possibly TRBD2 (5 bases). The V end was cut by 11 bases, the J end by 5 bases, with 16 bases between. The CDR3 runs to 13 residues. Germline values: CDR1 WSHSY, CDR2 SAAADI. As DNA, the CDR3 is TGCGCCGGGAGAGAGGGCTGGAACAATGAGCAGTTCTTC. It translates to CAGREGWNNEQFF.